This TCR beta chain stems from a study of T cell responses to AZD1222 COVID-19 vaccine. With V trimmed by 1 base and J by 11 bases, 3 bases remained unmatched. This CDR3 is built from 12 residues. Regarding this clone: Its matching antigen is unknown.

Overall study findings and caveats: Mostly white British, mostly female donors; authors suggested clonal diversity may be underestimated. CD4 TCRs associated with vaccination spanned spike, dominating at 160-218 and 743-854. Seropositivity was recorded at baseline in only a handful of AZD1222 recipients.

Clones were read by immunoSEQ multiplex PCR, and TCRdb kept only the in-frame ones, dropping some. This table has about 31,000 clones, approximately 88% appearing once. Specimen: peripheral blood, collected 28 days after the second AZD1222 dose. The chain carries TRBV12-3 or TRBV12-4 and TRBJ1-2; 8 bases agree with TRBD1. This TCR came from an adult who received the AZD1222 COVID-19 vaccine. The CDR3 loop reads CASSLGQGAYTF. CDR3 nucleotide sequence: TGTGCCAGCAGTTTAGGGCAGGGGGCATACACCTTC.